These T cell receptor beta chains were read from a single sample in a study of Ad26.COV2.S vaccination and SARS-CoV-2 variants. TCRdb's copy holds only in-frame clones and misses some; the assay was immunoSEQ multiplex PCR. The sample lists roughly 240,000 clones, 88% occurring once. This material consisted of peripheral blood, taken in a trial of Ad26.COV2.S vaccine versus placebo. These receptors were obtained from a person between 18 and 59 years old who received the Ad26.COV2.S COVID-19 vaccine or a placebo. Both conserved end residues are part of each CDR3. D genes are given only for firm matches. Part of the rows lack a size; the others show once, few, many or a class for expanded clones.

v_call	j_call	d_call	clone_size	cdr3_nt	cdr3_aa
TRBV6-6	TRBJ1-1	-	-	TGTGCCAGCAGTTATGATGGTCGGGGGAACACTGAAGCTTTCTTT	CASSYDGRGNTEAFF
TRBV24-1	TRBJ1-4	-	-	TGTGCCACCAGTGATCCGTCCCTGGGGAATGAAAAACTGTTTTTT	CATSDPSLGNEKLFF
TRBV14	TRBJ1-3	-	-	TGTGCCAGCAGCCAAGCGTCTGGAAACACCATATATTTT	CASSQASGNTIYF
TRBV7-9	TRBJ2-5	-	-	TGTGCCAGCAGCTCTTCAGGGGTCGAGACCCAGTACTTC	CASSSSGVETQYF
TRBV20-1	TRBJ2-7	-	-	TGCAGTGCTAGAGGATCCTACGAGCAGTACTTC	CSARGSYEQYF
TRBV15	TRBJ1-3	-	-	TGTGCCACCAGCAGAGAGGGGGCCACCTCTGGAAACACCATATATTTT	CATSREGATSGNTIYF
TRBV28	TRBJ1-4	-	-	TGTGCCAGCAGTTTCGACAGCGCAACTAATGAAAAACTGTTTTTT	CASSFDSATNEKLFF
TRBV4-1	TRBJ2-7	TRBD2	-	TGCGCCAGCAGCCGGGACGGACTAGATTCTTACGAGCAGTACTTC	CASSRDGLDSYEQYF
TRBV10-2	TRBJ2-7	-	-	TGCGCCAGCAGGAGTCGTGCGGGGCAAGGCTACGAGCAGTACTTC	CASRSRAGQGYEQYF
TRBV9	TRBJ2-3	-	-	TGTGCCAGCAGCGTAGCTGGCCAGCGCACAGATACGCAGTATTTT	CASSVAGQRTDTQYF
TRBV9	TRBJ1-4	-	-	TGTGCCAGCAGCCCCAGACCGTCCCTTGAGGAAAAACTGTTTTTT	CASSPRPSLEEKLFF
TRBV2	TRBJ2-7	TRBD2	-	TGTGCCAGCAGTACTCTAGCGGGGGCCGCCTACGAGCAGTACTTC	CASSTLAGAAYEQYF
TRBV3-1/TRBV3-2	TRBJ1-5	TRBD1	once	TGTGCCAGCAATCAGGGGGGACCCGGCAATCAGCCCCAGCATTTT	CASNQGGPGNQPQHF
TRBV6-6	TRBJ1-2	-	-	TGTGCCAGCAGGACCCAGAACTATGGCTACACCTTC	CASRTQNYGYTF
TRBV5-5	TRBJ1-1	-	-	TGTGCCAGCAGCTTGCAGATGAACACTGAAGCTTTCTTT	CASSLQMNTEAFF
TRBV6-1	TRBJ1-4	-	-	TGTGCCAGCAGTGAAGCGGGGGGAATAACTAATGAAAAACTGTTTTTT	CASSEAGGITNEKLFF
TRBV5-1	TRBJ2-1	TRBD2	once	TGCGCCAGCAGCATGGGACAGCTCTCGGGCGGGAGGGCCCCTACGACCTACAATGAGCAGTTCTTC	CASSMGQLSGGRAPTTYNEQFF
TRBV3-1/TRBV3-2	TRBJ2-2	TRBD2	-	TGTGCCAGCAGCCTCGGACTAGCCTCCGGGGAGCTGTTTTTT	CASSLGLASGELFF
TRBV5-1	TRBJ1-1	-	-	TGCGCCAGCAGCTCTGACCCGAAAAACACTGAAGCTTTCTTT	CASSSDPKNTEAFF
TRBV28	TRBJ1-2	-	-	TGTGCCAGCAGTGCCCGGCGGGAGCCAACTAACTATGGCTACACCTTC	CASSARREPTNYGYTF
TRBV29-1	TRBJ2-3	-	-	TGCAGCCTTGGCCAGGGAGGTTTGGCAGATACGCAGTATTTT	CSLGQGGLADTQYF
TRBV15	TRBJ2-5	-	-	TGTGCCACCTCGACAGCTTTGGGAGAAGAGACCCAGTACTTC	CATSTALGEETQYF
TRBV27	TRBJ1-4	-	-	TGTGCCAGCAGTTTAGGGGGTAGATCCAATGAAAAACTGTTTTTT	CASSLGGRSNEKLFF
TRBV23-1	TRBJ2-1	TRBD2	-	TGCGCCAGCAGTCGAAGCGGGATAACCTACAATGAGCAGTTCTTC	CASSRSGITYNEQFF
TRBV9	TRBJ2-5	TRBD1	-	TGTGCCAGCAGCGTTGAGGGGGCAGCGTGGGAGACCCAGTACTTC	CASSVEGAAWETQYF
TRBV28	TRBJ2-5	TRBD2	-	TGTGCCAGCAGTTTACCCGGAGGATTCGGGAGGGGGGAGACCCAGTACTTC	CASSLPGGFGRGETQYF
TRBV19	TRBJ1-1	-	-	TGTGCCAGTAGTACAGGGCTAGGAAACACTGAAGCTTTCTTT	CASSTGLGNTEAFF
TRBV27	TRBJ1-5	-	-	TGTGCCAGCAGCTCCTCCATGTTGGGCAATCAGCCCCAGCATTTT	CASSSSMLGNQPQHF
TRBV9	TRBJ2-7	TRBD2	-	TGTGCCAGCAGCGGCCGGGACTACTCCTACGAGCAGTACTTC	CASSGRDYSYEQYF
TRBV29-1	TRBJ2-5	-	-	TGCAGCGTTGATGGGACGGAGGGGTCAGGCGAGACCCAGTACTTC	CSVDGTEGSGETQYF
TRBV6-2/TRBV6-3	TRBJ2-7	TRBD1	-	TGTGCCAGCAGTTGGGACAGACTCTACGAGCAGTACTTC	CASSWDRLYEQYF
TRBV2	TRBJ2-1	-	-	TGTGCCAGCAGGTGGGCCTCCTACAATGAGCAGTTCTTC	CASRWASYNEQFF
TRBV3-1/TRBV3-2	TRBJ2-7	TRBD1	-	TGTGCCAGCAGCATCCGGACAGGGAACTACGAGCAGTACTTC	CASSIRTGNYEQYF
TRBV28	TRBJ1-1	-	-	TGTGCCAGCAGCCGTGGGTCCGGAGCTTTCTTT	CASSRGSGAFF
TRBV19	TRBJ2-2	TRBD2	-	TGTGCCACCGACGCGGCCGGGACTAGCGGACCCATAGAAAGGGGCACCGGGGAGCTGTTTTTT	CATDAAGTSGPIERGTGELFF
TRBV6-5	TRBJ2-7	-	-	TGTGCCAGCAGTTACGGGGCATCGTTTAACTCCTACGAGCAGTACTTC	CASSYGASFNSYEQYF
TRBV7-9	TRBJ2-5	TRBD2	-	TGTGCCAGCAGCTTAACCGGGACTAGCGGGATGAGAACCCAGTACTTC	CASSLTGTSGMRTQYF
TRBV20-1	TRBJ2-1	TRBD2	-	TGCAGTGCTAGTAAGGGTAGCGGGAGTTCCCCCTACAATGAGCAGTTCTTC	CSASKGSGSSPYNEQFF
TRBV2	TRBJ2-6	-	-	TGTGCCAGCAGCCCCCAAATTACTGGGGCCAACGTCCTGACTTTC	CASSPQITGANVLTF
TRBV7-2	TRBJ2-7	TRBD1	-	TGTGCCAGCAGCTTAGAACCGGGACAGGGGTCCTACGAGCAGTACTTC	CASSLEPGQGSYEQYF
TRBV14	TRBJ1-6	TRBD1	-	TGTGCCAGCAGCCAAGGCACAGGGGGGAAAGCGCCCCTCCACTTT	CASSQGTGGKAPLHF
TRBV29-1	TRBJ2-2	-	few	TGCAGCGTTGGCAGATCGAACACCGGGGAGCTGTTTTTT	CSVGRSNTGELFF
TRBV5-8	TRBJ2-1	-	-	TGTGCCAGCAGCTTGACGGGGACACCCTGGAATGAGCAGTTCTTC	CASSLTGTPWNEQFF
TRBV4-2	TRBJ1-2	TRBD1	-	TGTGCCAGCAGCCCCCCGACAGGGAACTATGGCTACACCTTC	CASSPPTGNYGYTF
TRBV28	TRBJ2-1	TRBD2	once	TGTGCCAGCCAATTGGGACTAGCGGGAGCTGAATACAATGAGCAGTTCTTC	CASQLGLAGAEYNEQFF